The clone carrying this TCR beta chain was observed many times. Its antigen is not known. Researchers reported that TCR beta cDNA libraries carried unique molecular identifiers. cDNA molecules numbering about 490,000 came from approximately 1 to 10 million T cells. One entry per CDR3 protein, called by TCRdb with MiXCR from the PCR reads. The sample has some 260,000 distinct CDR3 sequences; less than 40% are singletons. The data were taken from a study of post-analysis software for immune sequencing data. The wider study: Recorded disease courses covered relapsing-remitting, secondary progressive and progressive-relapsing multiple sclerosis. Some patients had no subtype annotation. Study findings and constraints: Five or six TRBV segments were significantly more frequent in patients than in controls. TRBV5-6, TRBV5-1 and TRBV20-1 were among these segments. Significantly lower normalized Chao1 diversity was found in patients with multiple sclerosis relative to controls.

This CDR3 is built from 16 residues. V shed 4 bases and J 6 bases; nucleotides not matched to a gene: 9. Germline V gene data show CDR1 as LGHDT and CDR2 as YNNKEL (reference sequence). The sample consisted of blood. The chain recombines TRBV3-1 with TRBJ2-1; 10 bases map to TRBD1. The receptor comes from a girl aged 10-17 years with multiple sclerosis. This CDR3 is CASSLHGTGEVNEQFF. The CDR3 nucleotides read TGTGCCAGCAGCCTCCACGGGACAGGGGAAGTCAATGAGCAGTTCTTC.